This entry describes one TCR beta chain. In the authors' workflow: Reference gene primer amplification in the assay estimated nucleated cell counts. Method: immunoSEQ multiplex PCR; TCRdb's copy keeps in-frame clones and lacks some. That table furnishes V, J and clone size, whereas the DNA furnished D and trimming. The table includes hundreds of thousands of clones, around 85% detected once. V was shortened by 6 bases and J by 2 bases, with 22 bases between the two germline ends. CDR3 size: 17 residues. Germline CDR1 MNHEY, CDR2 SMNVEV (reference sequence). Participants were placed into cohorts based on the clinical history they reported. Before being deemed recovered, Cohort 3 donors had two negative PCRs, clearance, or symptom resolution. The data were obtained in a study of blood T cell repertoires in COVID-19. Study-wide background: Specimens from acute and convalescent COVID-19 originated in the United States, Italy and Spain.

J is TRBJ2-5 and V is TRBV27; TRBD1 might be the D (6 bases). Sequences were obtained from PBMCs or T cells enriched from blood (not recorded which). The source is a woman in her sixties or seventies who had recovered from COVID-19. The CDR3 region is CASRLGGTGWGQETQYF. CDR3 coding DNA: TGTGCCAGCAGACTAGGCGGAACAGGGTGGGGTCAAGAGACCCAGTACTTC.